Following are 10 T cell receptor beta chains from one sample sequenced in a study of blood T cell repertoires in COVID-19. Sequencing was performed with immunoSEQ multiplex PCR; in TCRdb, only in-frame clones are kept and a portion is missing. The sample lists around 190,000 clones; 70% to 90% were seen once. Sequencing was done on a sample of peripheral blood. The origin of the receptors is a man aged 45-65 years with active or convalescent COVID-19.

The chain is built from TRBV7-3 and TRBJ2-2, with 8 bases lining up with TRBD2. CDR1 is SGHTA and CDR2 is FQGTGA in the germline V gene. With 4 bases clipped from V and 4 bases from J, the junction kept 8 bases outside the gene matches. The CDR3 has 16 residues. The CDR3 protein is CASSSSPSGSTGELFF. The DNA of the CDR3 is TGTGCCAGCAGCTCCTCCCCTAGCGGGTCCACCGGGGAGCTGTTTTTT.

The DNA of the CDR3 is TGCAGTGCTAGAGCCCCGGATACGCAGTATTTT. Translating it yields CSARAPDTQYF. The genes are TRBV20-1 and TRBJ2-3; D uncertain. V lost 1 base to trimming and J lost 6 bases, with 5 bases between them. The CDR3 consists of 11 residues. Germline V gene data show CDR1 as DFQATT and CDR2 as SNEGSKA (reference sequence).

V usage is TRBV18 and J usage is TRBJ1-4; TRBD1 aligns across 7 bases. Germline V gives CDR1 KGHSH, CDR2 LQKENI. This CDR3 is 15 amino acids long. J was trimmed by 2 bases and V by 5 bases; bases with no gene match: 5. CDR3 protein: CASSDRVATNEKLFF. DNA for the CDR3: TGTGCCAGCTCAGACAGGGTCGCGACTAATGAAAAACTGTTTTTT.

The chain combines TRBV5-1 with TRBJ1-5; a possible D gene is TRBD1 (5 bases). Per germline, CDR1 SGHRS and CDR2 YFSETQ. The CDR3 sequence is 15 residues long. The V gene lost 0 bases and the J gene lost 4 bases, with 11 bases spanning the gap. Here the CDR3 reads CASSLEGRGNQPQHF. In nucleotides, the CDR3 is TGCGCCAGCAGCTTGGAAGGGAGGGGAAATCAGCCCCAGCATTTT.

The chain combines TRBV11-2 with TRBJ1-1; D call uncertain. This CDR3 comprises 12 residues. CDR1 SGHAT and CDR2 FQNNGV come from the germline V gene. The V and J ends lost 1 base and 7 bases respectively, with 7 bases between them. The DNA of the CDR3 is TGTGCCAGCAGCTTAGTCCGGGGTGAAGCTTTCTTT. The encoded protein is CASSLVRGEAFF.

This chain joins TRBV2 and TRBJ2-5; the match to TRBD2 covers 9 bases. V lost 6 bases to trimming and J lost 5 bases; unmatched junction nucleotides: 7. This CDR3 comprises 14 residues. Germline V gene sequence: CDR1 SNHLY, CDR2 FYNNEI. The CDR3 region has the DNA TGTGCCAGCAGGGGGCGGGGGGGCCAGGAGACCCAGTACTTC. It yields the protein CASRGRGGQETQYF. Supplemented by reference TRBV2 and TRBJ2-5, the full variable domain reads EPEVTQTPSHQVTQMGQEVILRCVPISNHLYFYWYRQILGQKVEFLVSFYNNEISEKSEIFDDQFSVERPDGSNFTLKIRSTKLEDSAMYFCASRGRGGQETQYFGPGTRLLVL.

The chain carries TRBV6-2 or TRBV6-3 and TRBJ2-2, with 10 bases matching TRBD2. The CDR3 is made up of 16 amino acids. With V trimmed by 4 bases and J by 3 bases, 5 bases remained unmatched. Germline CDR1 MNHEY, CDR2 SVGEGT. The CDR3: CASSSAGGIYTGELFF. For the CDR3, the DNA is TGTGCCAGCAGTTCAGCGGGGGGGATATACACCGGGGAGCTGTTTTTT.

The CDR3: CACRRQGADTGELFF. For the CDR3, the DNA is TGTGCCTGCAGACGACAGGGGGCGGACACCGGGGAGCTGTTTTTT. This chain uses TRBV30 with TRBJ2-2; 10 bases line up with TRBD1. Germline V gene lookup returns CDR1 GTSNPN and CDR2 SVGIG (reference sequence). The CDR3 length is 15 residues. V dropped 6 bases and J dropped 3; count of bases not matched to a gene: 7.

The V call is TRBV6-6, the J call TRBJ2-7; TRBD1 might be the D (5 bases). The ends were cut back, 0 bases at V and 3 bases at J, with 9 bases in the middle. The CDR3 spans 14 residues. The germline V gene has CDR1 MNHNY and CDR2 SVGAGI (reference sequence). CDR3 nucleotide sequence: TGTGCCAGCAGTTACTCTAAAGGGGACTACGAGCAGTACTTC. Amino acids: CASSYSKGDYEQYF.

V and J are TRBV6-1 and TRBJ2-7; D ambiguous. Germline V gene data show CDR1 as MNHNS and CDR2 as SASEGT. V gave up 0 bases and J gave up 0 bases, with 9 bases separating them. The CDR3 covers 15 residues. CDR3 in DNA: TGTGCCAGCAGTGAAGCGATACATACCTCCTACGAGCAGTACTTC. It translates to CASSEAIHTSYEQYF.